The text below deals with one TCR beta chain. The target antigen is unknown. These data originate in a study of cytomegalovirus exposure and HLA in healthy donors. Notes on the study in general: In a later analysis, productive TCRs from donors in an Asian-associated ancestry cluster reportedly carried fewer N-insertions than the cohort mean.

The PCR used 60 Vbeta and 13 Jbeta primers. Profiled with immunoSEQ multiplex PCR; TCRdb holds only in-frame clones, not every one. The sample consists of approximately 170,000 clones, over 70% of them appearing once. Germline V gives CDR1 MNHNS, CDR2 SASEGT. The CDR3 runs 18 residues. V lost 0 bases to trimming and J lost 1 base, with 16 bases between them. The sample was PBMCs. V gene TRBV6-1 combines with J gene TRBJ1-5, with a possible D match to TRBD1 (5 bases). The clonotype was recovered from a woman under 30 in good health and CMV-seronegative. CDR3 in amino acids: CASSEAYRGTASNQPQHF. The CDR3, as DNA: TGTGCCAGCAGTGAAGCGTACCGCGGGACGGCAAGCAATCAGCCCCAGCATTTT.